This TCR beta chain was identified in a study of shared clonotypes between healthy human individuals. Germline V CDR1 and CDR2: SNHLY, FYNNEI. CDR3 length: 14 residues. V shed 3 bases, J shed 10 bases, and the junction held 4 bases outside the gene matches. Findings and limits, study-wide: Clonotype sharing across donors was expected to vary with sequencing depth. Sharing across several donors was seen in 5% to 5.5% of naive CD4 clonotypes.

As regards this clone: The antigen is not known.

Only in-frame clones appear in the TCRdb table, and some are missing; sequencing was by immunoSEQ multiplex PCR. This sample carries approximately 2,300,000 clones, just under 95% of them seen once, and the ten largest clones take approximately 0.41%. This chain links TRBV2 with TRBJ1-4; 11 nucleotides align to TRBD1. The sample comprised naive CD4+ T cells from PBMCs. Subset given: CD45RA+ positively selected. The TCR sequence derives from a man younger than 35 in good health. Some clones in this sample may be carry-over from other donors' samples. This CDR3 is CASSDPGQGGKLFF. The CDR3 DNA reads as TGTGCCAGCAGTGACCCGGGACAGGGGGGAAAACTGTTTTTT.